This TCR beta chain stems from a study of cytomegalovirus exposure and HLA in healthy donors. Study-level findings and limits: By a later analysis, the bulk of CMV-associated TCR beta chains appeared HLA-restricted. HLA alleles were associated with some 17,000 TCR beta sequences in a later analysis at 0.05 false discovery rate.

PCR employed 60 Vbeta and 13 Jbeta primers. Generated by immunoSEQ multiplex PCR, the TCRdb table keeps only in-frame clones and is missing some. The sample yields about 140,000 clones, about 80% seen once. With respect to this clone: What it binds is unknown.

The material sequenced was PBMCs. The TCR originated in a male donor in good health and CMV-seropositive.

CDR3 loop: CASSEFSGNYGYTF. The CDR3 DNA sequence: TGTGCCAGCAGCGAATTTTCAGGGAACTATGGCTACACCTTC. This chain links TRBV7-9 with TRBJ1-2; D is possibly TRBD1 (5 bases). The germline V and J ends were trimmed by 5 bases and 2 bases, with 12 bases remaining between them. The germline gives CDR1 SEHNR, CDR2 FQNEAQ (reference sequence). CDR3 length equals 14 residues.